Presented here are 16 T cell receptor beta chains from one specimen sequenced in a study of T cells in Graves' hyperthyroidism and ophthalmopathy. RNA transcripts were the template for amplifying TCR beta CDR3 regions. During a first-round RT-PCR of the TCR CDR3, the HTBI primer set was used. TCRdb re-derived calls from the multiplex PCR reads in MiXCR, one entry per CDR3 protein. The data show some 570,000 distinct CDR3 sequences, 11% to 15% seen once. Material for sequencing was blood. The receptor source for this set is a woman under 30 with Graves' ophthalmopathy.

This chain connects TRBV12-3 or TRBV12-4 to TRBJ2-7, with TRBD2 identical over 9 bases. This CDR3 contains 16 residues. J gave up 2 bases and V 2 bases, and 7 bases lay outside the gene matches. CDR3 sequence: CASSLHGLAGPYEQYF. CDR3 nucleotide sequence: TGTGCCAGCAGTTTACATGGCCTAGCGGGACCCTACGAGCAGTACTTC.

This clonotype has ten or more counts. The V gene is TRBV11-2, the J gene TRBJ1-1, with 8 bases fitting TRBD1. Germline loops: CDR1 SGHAT, CDR2 FQNNGV. Unmatched junction bases numbered 7, after V lost 5 bases and J lost 11 bases. The CDR3 consists of 12 residues. CDR3 sequence reads: CASSVQGVLAFF. The CDR3 bases are TGTGCCAGCAGCGTACAGGGGGTCTTGGCTTTCTTT.

This clonotype was observed at least ten times. V and J are TRBV27 and TRBJ2-7, with 7 positions matching TRBD1. The germline V gene encodes CDR1 MNHEY and CDR2 SMNVEV (reference sequence). This CDR3 contains 14 residues. V gave up 0 bases and J gave up 4 bases; unmatched junction bases: 3. The chain's CDR3 is CASSLSTTGYEQYF. CDR3 bases: TGTGCCAGCAGTTTATCAACGACAGGGTACGAGCAGTACTTC.

This clonotype was seen repeatedly, ten times or more. The chain combines TRBV2 with TRBJ2-7, with TRBD1 as a possible D gene (6 bases). CDR3 length: 15 residues. Between the trimmed V and J ends, which lost 7 bases and 2 bases, there was a span of 18 bases. CDR1 and CDR2 from the germline V gene are SNHLY and FYNNEI. CDR3 DNA sequence: TGTGCCAGCATGCGAGGGCAGGGGATAACCTACGAGCAGTACTTC. As protein: CASMRGQGITYEQYF.

In this sample, this clonotype turned up many times. The V call is TRBV27, the J call TRBJ2-7; D perhaps matches TRBD1 (5 bases). Germline V gene lookup returns CDR1 MNHEY and CDR2 SMNVEV (reference sequence). Trimming removed 6 bases at V and 3 bases at J, with 12 bases between. This CDR3 has 13 amino acids. CDR3 DNA: TGTGCCAGCAGACAAGGACAAGACTACGAGCAGTACTTC. Amino acid sequence: CASRQGQDYEQYF.

This clonotype was seen ten or more times. J is TRBJ2-5 and V is TRBV9; 7 bases are a match to TRBD2. The CDR3 extends over 15 amino acids. Trimming at V came to 0 bases and at J to 5 bases, leaving 7 bases not matched to a gene. CDR1 SGDLS and CDR2 YYNGEE come from the germline V gene. This CDR3 reads CASSVGGGQGETQYF. The DNA of the CDR3 is TGTGCCAGCAGCGTAGGGGGGGGTCAAGGGGAGACCCAGTACTTC.

This clonotype was observed at least ten times. The chain employs TRBV6-2 or TRBV6-3 and TRBJ1-1; 7 nucleotides match TRBD1. Germline CDR1 and CDR2: MNHEY and SVGEGT. V dropped 5 bases and J dropped 3; count of bases not matched to a gene: 3. The CDR3 has 13 residues. In DNA, the CDR3 is TGTGCCAGCAGTCAGGGACAGTACACTGAAGCTTTCTTT. Its translation: CASSQGQYTEAFF.

The sample holds many counts of this clonotype. The chain has TRBV28 and TRBJ1-6; D is unclear. Germline CDR1 reads MDHEN; CDR2 reads SYDVKM. Trimming pared 8 bases from V and 9 bases from J, leaving 14 bases between. The CDR3 contains 13 residues. The DNA for the CDR3 is TGTGCCAGCTCCCGCCTTCCCGGTTCACCCCTCCACTTT. Translation: CASSRLPGSPLHF. The full variable domain, completed using reference TRBV28 and TRBJ1-6, is DVKVTQSSRYLVKRTGEKVFLECVQDMDHENMFWYRQDPGLGLRLIYFSYDVKMKEKGDIPEGYSVSREKKERFSLILESASTNQTSMYLCASSRLPGSPLHFGNGTRLTVT.

The chain links TRBV7-9 to TRBJ2-3, with a possible D match to TRBD2 (6 bases). This CDR3 has 14 amino acids. The ends were cut back, 1 base at V and 6 bases at J, with 11 bases in the middle. Germline lookup yields CDR1 SEHNR and CDR2 FQNEAQ (reference sequence). The CDR3 DNA is TGTGCCAGCAGCTTAGTGCTAGCGAGGGATACGCAGTATTTT. Its protein product is CASSLVLARDTQYF.

V gene TRBV7-2 combines with J gene TRBJ2-1; maybe TRBD2 (5 bases). This CDR3 has 15 amino acids. Per germline, CDR1 SGHTA and CDR2 FQGNSA. V was shortened by 4 bases and J by 4 bases, with 14 bases between the two germline ends. CDR3 amino acids: CASSSRLGVYNEQFF. DNA of the CDR3: TGTGCCAGCAGCTCCCGGTTGGGAGTTTACAATGAGCAGTTCTTC.

This clonotype was observed at least ten times. V usage is TRBV20-1 and J usage is TRBJ2-5; D is perhaps TRBD2 (5 bases). From germline, CDR1 is DFQATT and CDR2 SNEGSKA (reference sequence). The CDR3 has 14 residues. V was cut by 1 base and J by 3 bases, with 12 bases left in between. The DNA of the CDR3 is TGCAGTGCTAGAGCCAGAGGGTTAAAAGAGACCCAGTACTTC. Translated, it gives CSARARGLKETQYF.

The genes are TRBV12-3 or TRBV12-4 and TRBJ2-3; TRBD2 agrees at 11 bases. V lost 6 bases, J lost 2 bases, and 7 bases stayed unmatched. The CDR3 runs to 16 residues. CDR3 loop: CASSEGLAELTDTQYF. CDR3 bases: TGTGCCAGCAGCGAGGGACTAGCGGAACTCACAGATACGCAGTATTTT.

This clonotype was seen many times. The chain links TRBV27 to TRBJ1-2; 8 bases fit TRBD1. Trimming took 5 bases from V and 0 from J; bases not matched to a gene: 8. From germline, CDR1 is MNHEY and CDR2 SMNVEV (reference sequence). CDR3 size: 16 residues. This chain's CDR3 is CASSPYTGGSNYGYTF. For the CDR3, the DNA is TGTGCCAGCAGTCCGTACACAGGGGGATCTAACTATGGCTACACCTTC.

The chain uses TRBV12-3 or TRBV12-4 and TRBJ2-6, with 7 bases that match TRBD1. Trimming removed 8 bases from V and 0 bases from J; junction bases left unmatched: 13. The CDR3 sequence is 18 residues long. CDR3 sequence: CASLGAGTARSGANVLTF. The CDR3 bases are TGTGCCAGCCTAGGCGCCGGGACAGCACGCTCTGGGGCCAACGTCCTGACTTTC.

There are a few counts of this clonotype. An end of the junction does not agree with germline; a read error may underlie this. The J gene is TRBJ1-5, the V gene TRBV7-8; D call uncertain. The CDR3 consists of 16 residues. Per germline, CDR1 SGHVS and CDR2 FQNEAQ. This chain's CDR3 is CASSLRQIYSNQPRHF. CDR3 nucleotide sequence: TGTGCCAGCAGCTTAAGGCAGATTTATAGCAATCAGCCCCGGCATTTT.

The CDR3 is CASSREFRETQYF. The CDR3 DNA reads as TGTGCCAGCAGTCGTGAGTTCCGAGAGACCCAGTACTTC. The rearrangement links TRBV28 to TRBJ2-5; D ambiguous. The CDR3 is 13 amino acids. Germline values: CDR1 MDHEN, CDR2 SYDVKM. With 5 bases removed from V and 4 bases from J, the gap between germline ends came to 11 bases.